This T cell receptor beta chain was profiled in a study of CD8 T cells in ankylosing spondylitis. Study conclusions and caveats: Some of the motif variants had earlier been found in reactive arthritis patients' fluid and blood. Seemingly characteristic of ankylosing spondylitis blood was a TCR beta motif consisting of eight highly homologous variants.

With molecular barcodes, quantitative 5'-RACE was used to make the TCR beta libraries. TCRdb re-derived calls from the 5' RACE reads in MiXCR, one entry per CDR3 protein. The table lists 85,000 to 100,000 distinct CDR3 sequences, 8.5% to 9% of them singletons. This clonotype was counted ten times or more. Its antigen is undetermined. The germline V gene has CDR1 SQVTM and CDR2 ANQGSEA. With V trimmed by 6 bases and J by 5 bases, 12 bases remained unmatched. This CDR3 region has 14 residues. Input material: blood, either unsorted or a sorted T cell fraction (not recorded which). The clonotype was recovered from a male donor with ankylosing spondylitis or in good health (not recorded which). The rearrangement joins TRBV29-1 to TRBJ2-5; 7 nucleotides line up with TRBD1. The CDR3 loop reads CSVGLTGRGETQYF. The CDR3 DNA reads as TGCAGCGTGGGTTTGACAGGGCGCGGGGAGACCCAGTACTTC. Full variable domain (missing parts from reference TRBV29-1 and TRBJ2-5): SAVISQKPSRDICQRGTSLTIQCQVDSQVTMMFWYRQQPGQSLTLIATANQGSEATYESGFVIDKFPISRPNLTFSTLTVSNMSPEDSSIYLCSVGLTGRGETQYFGPGTRLLVL.